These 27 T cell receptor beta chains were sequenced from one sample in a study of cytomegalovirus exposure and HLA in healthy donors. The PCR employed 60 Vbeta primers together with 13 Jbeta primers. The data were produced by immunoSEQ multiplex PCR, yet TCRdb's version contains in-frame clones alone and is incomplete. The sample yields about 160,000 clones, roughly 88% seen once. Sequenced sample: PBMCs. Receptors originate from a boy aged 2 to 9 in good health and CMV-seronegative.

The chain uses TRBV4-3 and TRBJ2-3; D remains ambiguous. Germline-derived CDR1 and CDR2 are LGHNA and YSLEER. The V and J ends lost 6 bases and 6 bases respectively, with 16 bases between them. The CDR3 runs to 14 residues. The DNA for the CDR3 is TGCGCCAGCAGTCAATCGTGGGCAGTGGATACGCAGTATTTT. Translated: CASSQSWAVDTQYF.

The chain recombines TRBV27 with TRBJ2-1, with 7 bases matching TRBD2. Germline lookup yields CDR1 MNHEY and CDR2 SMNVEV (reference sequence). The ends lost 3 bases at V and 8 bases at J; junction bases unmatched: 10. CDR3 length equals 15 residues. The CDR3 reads CASSLGGGPADEQFF. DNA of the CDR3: TGTGCCAGCAGTTTGGGGGGAGGGCCAGCAGATGAGCAGTTCTTC.

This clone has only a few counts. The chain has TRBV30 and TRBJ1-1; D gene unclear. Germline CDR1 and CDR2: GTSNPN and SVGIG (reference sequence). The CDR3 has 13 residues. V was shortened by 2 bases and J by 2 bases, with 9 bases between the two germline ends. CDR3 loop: CAWSRNSNTEAFF. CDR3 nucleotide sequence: TGTGCCTGGAGTCGGAACAGTAACACTGAAGCTTTCTTT.

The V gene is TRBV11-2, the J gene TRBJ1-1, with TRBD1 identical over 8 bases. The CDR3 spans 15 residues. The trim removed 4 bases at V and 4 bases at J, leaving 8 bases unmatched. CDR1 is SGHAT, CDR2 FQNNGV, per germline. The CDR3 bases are TGTGCCAGCAGCTCAGCCCGGGACAGGAGCACTGAAGCTTTCTTT. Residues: CASSSARDRSTEAFF.

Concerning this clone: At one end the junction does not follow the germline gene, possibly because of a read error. CDR3 residues: CSSTPGGSKNTEAFF. The CDR3 nucleotides read TGTTCCAGCACCCCGGGGGGCAGTAAGAACACTGAAGCTTTCTTT. The chain couples TRBV7-9 to TRBJ1-1, with D tentatively TRBD1 (6 bases). CDR1 and CDR2 from the germline V gene are SEHNR and FQNEAQ (reference sequence). CDR3 size: 15 residues.

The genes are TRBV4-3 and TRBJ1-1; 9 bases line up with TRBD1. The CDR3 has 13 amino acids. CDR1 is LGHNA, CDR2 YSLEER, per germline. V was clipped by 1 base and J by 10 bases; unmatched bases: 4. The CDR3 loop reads CASSQGQGVGAFF. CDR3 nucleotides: TGCGCCAGCAGCCAAGGACAGGGGGTGGGAGCTTTCTTT.

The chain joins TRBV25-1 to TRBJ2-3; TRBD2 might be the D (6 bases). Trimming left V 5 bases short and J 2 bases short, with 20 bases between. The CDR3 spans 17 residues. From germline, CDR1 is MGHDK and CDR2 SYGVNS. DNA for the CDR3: TGTGCCAGCAGTCCCTCTCGGGGGTCCCCCTACACAGATACGCAGTATTTT. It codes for CASSPSRGSPYTDTQYF.

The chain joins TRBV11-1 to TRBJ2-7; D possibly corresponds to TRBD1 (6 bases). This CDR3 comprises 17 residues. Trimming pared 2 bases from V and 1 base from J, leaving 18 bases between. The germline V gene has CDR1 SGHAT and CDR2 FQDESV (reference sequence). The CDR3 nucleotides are TGTGCCAGCAGCTTAAACGGCATAGAAGGGGGATCCTACGAGCAGTACTTC. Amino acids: CASSLNGIEGGSYEQYF.

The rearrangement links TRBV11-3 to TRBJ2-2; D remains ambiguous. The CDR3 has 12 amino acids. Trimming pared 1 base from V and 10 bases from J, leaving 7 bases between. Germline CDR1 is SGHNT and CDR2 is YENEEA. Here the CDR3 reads CASSLGGVELFF. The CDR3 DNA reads TGTGCCAGCAGCTTAGGAGGTGTGGAGCTGTTTTTT.

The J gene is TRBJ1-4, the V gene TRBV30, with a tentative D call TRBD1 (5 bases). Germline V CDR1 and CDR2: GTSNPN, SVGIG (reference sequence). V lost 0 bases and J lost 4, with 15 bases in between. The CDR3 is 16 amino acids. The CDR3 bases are TGTGCCTGGAGTGTATGGTCTTACGGGGGTAATGAAAAACTGTTTTTT. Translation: CAWSVWSYGGNEKLFF.

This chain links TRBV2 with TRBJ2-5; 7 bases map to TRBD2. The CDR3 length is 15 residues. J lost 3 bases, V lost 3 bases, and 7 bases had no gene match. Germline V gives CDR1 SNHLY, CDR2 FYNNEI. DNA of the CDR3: TGTGCCAGCAGTGATGGGGCTGCGGGAGAAGAGACCCAGTACTTC. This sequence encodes CASSDGAAGEETQYF.

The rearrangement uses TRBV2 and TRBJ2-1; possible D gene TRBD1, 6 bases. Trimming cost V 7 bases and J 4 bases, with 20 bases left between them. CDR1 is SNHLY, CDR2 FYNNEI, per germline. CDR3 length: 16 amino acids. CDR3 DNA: TGTGCCAGCAAACCCTATACAGGGAAACGATACAATGAGCAGTTCTTC. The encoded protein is CASKPYTGKRYNEQFF.

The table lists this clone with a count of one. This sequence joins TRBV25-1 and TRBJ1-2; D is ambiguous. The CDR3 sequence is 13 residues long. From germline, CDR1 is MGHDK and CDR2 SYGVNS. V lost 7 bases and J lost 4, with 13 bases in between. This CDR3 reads CASTPNGFYGYTF. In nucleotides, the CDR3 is TGTGCCAGCACCCCAAACGGGTTCTATGGCTACACCTTC.

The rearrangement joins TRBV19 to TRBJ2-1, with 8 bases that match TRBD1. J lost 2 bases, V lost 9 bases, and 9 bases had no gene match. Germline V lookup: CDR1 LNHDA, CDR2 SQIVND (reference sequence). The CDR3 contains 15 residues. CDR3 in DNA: TGTGCCAGCACTCAACAGGGGGGCGCCTACAATGAGCAGTTCTTC. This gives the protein CASTQQGGAYNEQFF.

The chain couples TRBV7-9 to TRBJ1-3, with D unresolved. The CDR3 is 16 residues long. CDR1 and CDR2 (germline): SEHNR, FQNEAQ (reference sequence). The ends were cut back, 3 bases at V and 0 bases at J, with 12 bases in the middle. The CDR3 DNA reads TGTGCCAGCAGCTTTAGCGGTTTCACCTCTGGAAACACCATATATTTT. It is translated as CASSFSGFTSGNTIYF.

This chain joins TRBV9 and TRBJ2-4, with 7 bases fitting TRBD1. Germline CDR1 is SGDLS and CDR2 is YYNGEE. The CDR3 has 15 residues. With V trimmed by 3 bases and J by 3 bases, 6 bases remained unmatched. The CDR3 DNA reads TGTGCCAGCAGCGGCTTAGGGGACAGCAAAAACATTCAGTACTTC. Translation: CASSGLGDSKNIQYF.

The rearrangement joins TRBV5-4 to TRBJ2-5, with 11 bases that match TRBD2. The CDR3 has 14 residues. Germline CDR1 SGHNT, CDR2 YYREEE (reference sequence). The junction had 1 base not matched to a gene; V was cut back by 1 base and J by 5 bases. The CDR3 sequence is CASSLLAGGETQYF. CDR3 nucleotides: TGTGCCAGCAGCTTGCTAGCGGGAGGCGAGACCCAGTACTTC.

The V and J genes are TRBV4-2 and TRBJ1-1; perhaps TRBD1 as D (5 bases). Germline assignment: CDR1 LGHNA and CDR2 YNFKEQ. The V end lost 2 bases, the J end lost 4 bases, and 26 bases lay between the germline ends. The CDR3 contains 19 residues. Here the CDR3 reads CASSQKSGGSVFFSTEAFF. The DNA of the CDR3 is TGTGCCAGCAGCCAAAAGAGCGGGGGTTCTGTATTTTTTAGCACTGAAGCTTTCTTT.

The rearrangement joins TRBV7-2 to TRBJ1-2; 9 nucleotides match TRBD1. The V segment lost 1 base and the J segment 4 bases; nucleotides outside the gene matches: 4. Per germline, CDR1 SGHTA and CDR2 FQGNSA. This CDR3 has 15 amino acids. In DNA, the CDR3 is TGTGCCAGCAGCTTAGAGACAGGGGGAGTCTATGGCTACACCTTC. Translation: CASSLETGGVYGYTF.

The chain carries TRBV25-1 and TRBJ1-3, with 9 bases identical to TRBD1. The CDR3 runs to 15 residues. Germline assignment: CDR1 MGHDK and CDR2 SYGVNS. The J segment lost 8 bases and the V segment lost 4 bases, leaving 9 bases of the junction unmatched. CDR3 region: CASSAPDRGLDTIYF. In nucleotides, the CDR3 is TGTGCCAGCAGTGCCCCGGACAGGGGTTTAGACACCATATATTTT.

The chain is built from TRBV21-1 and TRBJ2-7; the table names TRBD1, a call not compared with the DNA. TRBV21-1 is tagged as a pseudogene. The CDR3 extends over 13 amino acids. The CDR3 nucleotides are TGTGCCAGAATAATAGGCGGGACAGACGAGCAGTACTTC. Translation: CARIIGGTDEQYF.

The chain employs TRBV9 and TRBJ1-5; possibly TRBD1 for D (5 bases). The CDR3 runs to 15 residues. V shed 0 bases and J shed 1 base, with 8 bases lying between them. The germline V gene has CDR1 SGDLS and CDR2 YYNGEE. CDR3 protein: CASSVGQGSNQPQHF. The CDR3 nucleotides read TGTGCCAGCAGCGTAGGTCAGGGAAGCAATCAGCCCCAGCATTTT.

The CDR3 spells CASSLGARTGLFF. CDR3 DNA sequence: TGTGCCAGCAGCTTAGGAGCCCGGACAGGGCTGTTTTTT. The chain uses TRBV7-6 and TRBJ1-4; 8 nucleotides align to TRBD1. This CDR3 region has 13 residues. CDR1 and CDR2 (germline): SGHVS, FNYEAQ. V gave up 1 base and J gave up 14 bases; unmatched junction bases: 6.

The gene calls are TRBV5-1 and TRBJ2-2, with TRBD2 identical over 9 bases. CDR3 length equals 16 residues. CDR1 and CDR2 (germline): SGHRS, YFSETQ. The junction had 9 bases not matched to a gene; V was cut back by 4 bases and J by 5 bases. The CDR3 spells CASSNPGLAGTGELFF. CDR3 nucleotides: TGCGCCAGCAGCAATCCGGGACTAGCCGGGACCGGGGAGCTGTTTTTT.

The CDR3 loop reads CASSLPGAGANVLTF. DNA for the CDR3: TGTGCCAGCAGCTTACCAGGGGCTGGGGCCAACGTCCTGACTTTC. The chain links TRBV7-8 to TRBJ2-6; possible D gene TRBD1, 6 bases. Trimming removed 2 bases at V and 2 bases at J, with 7 bases between. The CDR3 runs 15 residues. The germline V gene encodes CDR1 SGHVS and CDR2 FQNEAQ.

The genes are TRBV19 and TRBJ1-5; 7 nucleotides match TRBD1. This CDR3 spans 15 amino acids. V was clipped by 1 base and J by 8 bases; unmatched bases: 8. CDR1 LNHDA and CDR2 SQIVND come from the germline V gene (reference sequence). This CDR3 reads CASSIGQGVGEPQHF. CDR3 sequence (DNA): TGTGCCAGTAGTATAGGGCAGGGGGTTGGTGAGCCCCAGCATTTT.

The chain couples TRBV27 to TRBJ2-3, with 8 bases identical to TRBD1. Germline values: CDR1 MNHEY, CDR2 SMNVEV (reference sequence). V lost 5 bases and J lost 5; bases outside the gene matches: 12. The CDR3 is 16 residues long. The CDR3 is CASSPLSAGGIDTQYF. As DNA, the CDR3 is TGTGCCAGCAGTCCACTATCGGCAGGGGGCATAGATACGCAGTATTTT.